A selection of T cell receptor beta chains follows, all from one sample in a study of beta chain features in type 1 diabetes. Some clones are missing from TCRdb's copy, which holds only in-frame ones; the method was immunoSEQ multiplex PCR. The sample comprises about 650,000 clones, roughly 12% of which are singletons, and 0.095% to 0.15% rests with the top ten. Sequencing input: naive CD4+ T cells from blood. The receptors originated from a man younger than 40 with type 1 diabetes. Both conserved end residues are part of each CDR3. D genes are given only for firm matches. A row's size may be missing; if present it is once, few, many or a size class.

CDR3: CASSVVGGGAETQYF
DNA: TGTGCCAGCAGCGTAGTGGGTGGGGGCGCGGAGACCCAGTACTTC
V: TRBV9
length: 15
J: TRBJ2-5
size: NA
D: NA

CDR3: CSVGVSSSSNQPQHF
DNA: TGCAGCGTTGGGGTCAGTAGCTCGAGCAATCAGCCCCAGCATTTT
V: TRBV29-1
length: 15
J: TRBJ1-5
size: NA
D: NA

CDR3: CASSLGGPVAGSQETQYF
DNA: TGTGCCAGCAGCTTAGGGGGGCCAGTAGCGGGGAGCCAAGAGACCCAGTACTTC
V: TRBV7-2
length: 18
J: TRBJ2-5
size: NA
D: TRBD2

CDR3: CASSLGEETQYF
DNA: TGTGCCAGCAGCTTAGGGGAAGAGACCCAGTACTTC
V: TRBV11-3
length: 12
J: TRBJ2-5
size: NA
D: NA

CDR3: CASSLANAAQETQYF
DNA: TGTGCCAGCAGCTTGGCCAACGCAGCCCAAGAGACCCAGTACTTC
V: TRBV5-6
length: 15
J: TRBJ2-5
size: NA
D: NA

CDR3: CASSFRGPPGANVLTF
DNA: TGTGCCAGCAGTTTTCGGGGCCCACCTGGGGCCAACGTCCTGACTTTC
V: TRBV6-6
length: 16
J: TRBJ2-6
size: few
D: NA

CDR3: CASSPGGAPQETQYF
DNA: TGTGCCAGCAGCCCGGGGGGGGCGCCCCAAGAGACCCAGTACTTC
V: TRBV5-4
length: 15
J: TRBJ2-5
size: few
D: TRBD2

CDR3: CASSLIGRGNYGYTF
DNA: TGTGCCAGCAGCCTAATTGGGAGGGGTAACTATGGCTACACCTTC
V: TRBV28
length: 15
J: TRBJ1-2
size: NA
D: NA

CDR3: CASTSEGVGYTF
DNA: TGTGCCAGTACCTCCGAGGGGGTTGGCTACACCTTC
V: TRBV19
length: 12
J: TRBJ1-2
size: NA
D: NA

CDR3: CASRGEHFLYEQYF
DNA: TGTGCCAGCAGGGGGGAACATTTCCTCTACGAGCAGTACTTC
V: TRBV6-1
length: 14
J: TRBJ2-7
size: NA
D: NA

CDR3: CASSLDRYGYTF
DNA: TGTGCCAGCAGCCTGGACAGGTATGGCTACACCTTC
V: TRBV5-4
length: 12
J: TRBJ1-2
size: few
D: TRBD1

CDR3: CASSQERNTEAFF
DNA: TGTGCCAGCAGCCAAGAAAGGAACACTGAAGCTTTCTTT
V: TRBV7-2
length: 13
J: TRBJ1-1
size: NA
D: NA

CDR3: CASSPRAGTSYEQYF
DNA: TGTGCCAGCAGCCCCCGGGCAGGGACCTCCTACGAGCAGTACTTC
V: TRBV7-2
length: 15
J: TRBJ2-7
size: NA
D: NA

CDR3: CASSPLTGHRGAFF
DNA: TGTGCCAGCAGCCCCTTGACAGGCCACAGGGGGGCTTTCTTT
V: TRBV9
length: 14
J: TRBJ1-1
size: NA
D: TRBD1

CDR3: CASSLSLASTPYNEQFF
DNA: TGTGCCAGCAGCTTAAGCCTAGCGAGCACCCCCTACAATGAGCAGTTCTTC
V: TRBV7-9
length: 17
J: TRBJ2-1
size: few
D: NA

CDR3: CASSLVYEQYF
DNA: TGTGCCAGCAGCTTGGTTTACGAGCAGTACTTC
V: TRBV5-5
length: 11
J: TRBJ2-7
size: once
D: NA

CDR3: CASSLEGLSGANVLTF
DNA: TGTGCCAGCAGTTTAGAAGGTTTATCTGGGGCCAACGTCCTGACTTTC
V: TRBV7-2
length: 16
J: TRBJ2-6
size: few
D: NA

CDR3: CASSLGAQETQYF
DNA: TGTGCCAGCAGCTTGGGGGCCCAAGAGACCCAGTACTTC
V: TRBV7-3
length: 13
J: TRBJ2-5
size: few
D: NA

CDR3: CASSPPGGPDTQYF
DNA: TGTGCCAGCTCACCACCGGGGGGCCCCGATACGCAGTATTTT
V: TRBV18
length: 14
J: TRBJ2-3
size: NA
D: NA

CDR3: CAWSSGGIYGYTF
DNA: TGTGCCTGGAGTTCAGGGGGCATCTATGGCTACACCTTC
V: TRBV30
length: 13
J: TRBJ1-2
size: few
D: TRBD1